This TCR beta chain was identified during a study of Graves' ophthalmopathy and Graves' hyperthyroidism. Diagnoses were established from clinical symptoms, serum thyroxine, TRAb, thyroid ultrasound and orbital computed tomography. Scientists amplified the TCR beta CDR3 regions from RNA transcripts. First-round RT-PCR employed HTBI primers, with a second-round multiplex PCR after it. TCRdb ran MiXCR on the multiplex PCR reads and lists one entry per CDR3 protein. The sample lists about 1.1 million distinct CDR3 sequences, about two fifths occurring once. CDR3 size: 16 residues. Germline CDR1 reads SGHVS; CDR2 reads FQNEAQ. To note about this clonotype: The junction shows a germline mismatch at one end, possibly a read error.

Sequencing was carried out using peripheral blood or thyroid tissue (not recorded which). The TCR sequence derives from an adult man with Graves' hyperthyroidism. The rearrangement uses TRBV7-8 and TRBJ2-5, with no clear D. In DNA, the CDR3 is TGTGCCAGCAGCTTAGCGTCCGTGGGTGTCCAACAGACCCAGTACTTC. It is translated as CASSLASVGVQQTQYF.